Below, one T cell receptor (beta chain) is given with its context. This sample was included in a study of blood T cell repertoires in COVID-19. About the research overall: Nucleic acid was either cDNA or gDNA, and it came from T cells, B-cell-depleted T cells, or PBMCs.

V was clipped by 5 bases and J by 1 base, with 11 bases between them. The CDR3 length is 14 residues. Germline V gives CDR1 SGHAT, CDR2 FQNNGV. The authors' processing: Amplified reference gene primers provided the basis for estimating nucleated cell counts. Using immunoSEQ multiplex PCR, the repertoire was profiled, and TCRdb retains in-frame clones only, with some absent. D and trimming were read from the DNA, whereas the V and J calls and clone size are those reported in that table. In the table there are roughly 42,000 clones, 90% of which are singletons. This chain connects TRBV11-2 to TRBJ1-1; D not resolved. The clonotype originates from a man in his forties or fifties with active COVID-19. The sequenced sample was peripheral blood. The CDR3 nucleotides read TGTGCCAGCAGCCCTTCGACACAGAACACTGAAGCTTTCTTT. It codes for CASSPSTQNTEAFF.